This TCR beta chain stems from a study of cytomegalovirus exposure and HLA in healthy donors. Points from the study as a whole: A later analysis showed that HLA-associated TCR beta chains had undergone more clonal expansion than equally common others.

The PCR had 60 Vbeta and 13 Jbeta primers. Here immunoSEQ multiplex PCR was the method, and the copy in TCRdb shows in-frame clones only, minus some. The sample consists of over 65,000 clones, 75% of them appearing once. Concerning this clone: Its antigen is still unknown.

Germline CDR1 is MDHEN and CDR2 is SYDVKM. V shed 2 bases, J shed 1 base, and the junction held 13 bases outside the gene matches. The CDR3 extends over 19 amino acids. Sequenced material: PBMCs. V gene TRBV28 combines with J gene TRBJ2-3, with TRBD2 matching 9 bases. The TCR comes from a woman aged 40 to 49 in good health and CMV-seronegative. The CDR3 sequence is CASSLGLWLAGSGTDTQYF. The CDR3 DNA is TGTGCCAGCAGTTTAGGTTTGTGGCTAGCGGGATCGGGCACAGATACGCAGTATTTT.